Sequencing of this TCR beta chain was carried out in a study of early T cells in non-severe SARS-CoV-2 infection. TCRdb used MiXCR to reprocess the 5' RACE reads, holding one entry per CDR3 protein. The sample lists about 20,000 distinct CDR3 sequences, about 4.9% occurring once. Germline lookup yields CDR1 ENHRY and CDR2 SYGVKD. Trimming removed 4 bases from V and 8 bases from J; junction bases left unmatched: 4. The CDR3 contains 13 residues. The source of this sequence is an adult who was a healthcare worker with PCR-confirmed SARS-CoV-2 infection or an uninfected control (not recorded which). The chain uses TRBV10-3 and TRBJ2-3, with 9 bases lining up with TRBD1. The sequenced material came from whole blood. The CDR3 DNA reads TGTGCCATCAGTGGGACAGGGGATGGTACGCAGTATTTT. Translating it yields CAISGTGDGTQYF.